This TCR beta chain emerged from a study of blood T cell repertoires in COVID-19. Background on the study: The study drew acute and convalescent COVID-19 samples from the United States, Italy and Spain. Sample material is recorded as cDNA or gDNA derived from T cells, B-cell-depleted T cells, or PBMCs.

In the authors' methods: Counts of nucleated cells, estimated from reference gene primer amplification, were obtained. Assay: immunoSEQ multiplex PCR; the TCRdb copy retains only in-frame clones and omits some. The D gene and trimming were derived from the DNA, and the V and J assignments and clone size from that table. The sample carries roughly 200,000 clones, around 91% recorded once. This CDR3 region has 14 residues. Germline values: CDR1 SGHTA, CDR2 FQGNSA. V trimming: 7 bases; J trimming: 6 bases; junction bases outside the gene matches: 8. The sequence came from a man in his fifties or sixties with acute or convalescent COVID-19. The sample consisted of peripheral blood. The chain couples TRBV7-2 to TRBJ2-7; 11 bases fit TRBD1. CDR3 in amino acids: CASNLGTGGGEQYF. The CDR3 bases are TGTGCCAGCAACCTCGGGACAGGGGGTGGCGAGCAGTACTTC.